This TCR beta chain appears in the sequencing data of a study of low-dose radiotherapy and immunotherapy resistance in tumors. Study as a whole: Intravenous administration to patients comprised nivolumab at 240 mg every two weeks and ipilimumab at 1 mg/kg every six weeks.

The time point: after trial treatment. The treatment is: LDRT plus nivolumab, ipilimumab, low-dose cyclophosphamide and aspirin (RACIN trial). The donors, trial participants, received nivolumab, ipilimumab, aspirin, low-dose cyclophosphamide and low-dose radiotherapy. Enrollment required an advanced solid tumor negative for tumor-infiltrating lymphocytes. This clonotype has at least ten counts. The CDR3 contains 13 residues. CDR1 is MNHNS, CDR2 SASEGT, per germline. Trimming took 3 bases from V and 7 from J, leaving 7 bases between them. Primers used for first-strand cDNA, a TRAV- and TRBV-specific set, covered both alpha and beta chains. PCR amplification of the TCRs was performed with Phusion for 20 PCR cycles, and it relied on a constant-region primer together with a V-primer adapter. One entry per CDR3 protein results from TCRdb running MiXCR on the reads. The sample yields about 58,000 distinct CDR3 sequences, less than 30% seen once.

The receptor was derived from a male donor with prostate cancer. The specimen was PBMCs, collected after low-dose radiotherapy plus immunotherapy. This chain links TRBV6-1 with TRBJ1-6; no clear D gene. The CDR3 nucleotides read TGTGCCAGCAGTGACCAACACAATTCACCCCTCCACTTT. It codes for CASSDQHNSPLHF.